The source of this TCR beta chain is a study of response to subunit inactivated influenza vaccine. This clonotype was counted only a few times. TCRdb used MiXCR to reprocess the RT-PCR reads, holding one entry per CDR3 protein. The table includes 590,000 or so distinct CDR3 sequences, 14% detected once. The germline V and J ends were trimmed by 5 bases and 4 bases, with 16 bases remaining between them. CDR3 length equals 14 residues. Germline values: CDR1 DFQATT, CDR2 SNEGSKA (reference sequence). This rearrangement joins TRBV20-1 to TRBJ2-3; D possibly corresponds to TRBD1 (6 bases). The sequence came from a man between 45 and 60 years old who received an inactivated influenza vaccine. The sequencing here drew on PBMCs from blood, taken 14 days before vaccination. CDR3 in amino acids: CSAPIQGRADTQYF. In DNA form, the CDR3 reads TGCAGTGCTCCAATACAGGGACGCGCAGATACGCAGTATTTT.